This T cell receptor beta chain was obtained from a study of T cell responses to AZD1222 COVID-19 vaccine. Clones were sequenced by immunoSEQ multiplex PCR, and TCRdb holds only the in-frame ones, with some missing. Of 130,000 or so clones in the sample, roughly 90% are singletons; the top ten hold approximately 3.1%. The V gene's germline CDR1 is LNHNV and CDR2 YYDKDF (reference sequence). This CDR3 region has 14 residues. The junction had 8 bases not matched to a gene; V was cut back by 7 bases and J by 5 bases. Specimen: peripheral blood, collected on day 0 of AZD1222 vaccination. This TCR derives from an adult in good health. The chain is built from TRBV15 and TRBJ1-2, with 9 bases aligning to TRBD1. The DNA for the CDR3 is TGTGCCACCACCAGGGACAGGGAGAGATATGGCTACACCTTC. It is translated as CATTRDRERYGYTF.